This T cell receptor beta chain was identified during a study of cytomegalovirus exposure and HLA in healthy donors. Looking at the study overall: The 95 to 150 validation repertoires and the approximately 700 first-cohort repertoires shared a platform, a later analysis reported. Study-level results: Most TCR sequences proved rare, with some public TCRs found in many donors. First-cohort TCR clusters tended to co-occur in the approximately 110 validation repertoires, a later analysis found.

Clones were sequenced by immunoSEQ multiplex PCR, and TCRdb holds only the in-frame ones, with some missing. There are 150,000 to 200,000 clones in the sample; approximately 89% occur only once, and under 13% lies in the top ten. As for this clone: Its specificity is not known.

The CDR3 is 14 amino acids. Germline CDR1 reads LNHNV; CDR2 reads YYDKDF (reference sequence). Trimming at V came to 4 bases and at J to 3 bases, leaving 5 bases not matched to a gene. The rearrangement uses TRBV15 and TRBJ1-1; TRBD1 agrees at 7 bases. The origin of this receptor is a woman under 30 in good health and CMV-seropositive. Sequencing was carried out using PBMCs. This chain's CDR3 is CATSTKTGHTEAFF. In DNA, the CDR3 is TGTGCCACCAGCACAAAGACAGGGCACACTGAAGCTTTCTTT.